One sample yielded the 27 T cell receptor beta chains listed below, sequenced in a study of identical twins. TCRdb redid the calling of the 5' RACE reads with MiXCR, one entry per CDR3 protein. This repertoire shows hundreds of thousands of distinct CDR3 sequences, about 7.1% found once; its top ten account for around 1.6%. The same sample was also used in a study of yellow fever vaccine responses in identical twins.

The sample comprised PBMCs. These receptors all stem from a woman aged 18 to 35 in good health.

This clonotype was observed at least ten times. CDR3 protein: CASLFGQSSYNEQFF. The CDR3 DNA sequence: TGTGCCAGTCTCTTTGGGCAGAGCTCCTACAATGAGCAGTTCTTC. The chain recombines TRBV7-9 with TRBJ2-1; D not certain. The V end was cut by 9 bases, the J end by 0 bases, with 15 bases between. The CDR3 loop spans 15 amino acids. The germline V gene has CDR1 SEHNR and CDR2 FQNEAQ (reference sequence).

This clonotype has just a few counts. The CDR3 coding sequence is TGCGCCAGCAGCGGAACCGGGACTAGCTTTTCATTATATGAGCAGTTCTTC. Translation: CASSGTGTSFSLYEQFF. The chain uses TRBV5-1 and TRBJ2-1; 9 nucleotides align to TRBD2. V was clipped by 4 bases and J by 8 bases; unmatched bases: 16. The CDR3 covers 17 residues. Germline V lookup: CDR1 SGHRS, CDR2 YFSETQ.

This clonotype has only a few counts. This chain connects TRBV5-1 to TRBJ2-6; D ambiguous. V was pared by 4 bases and J by 4 bases, with 15 bases between. The CDR3 extends over 16 amino acids. Germline V gene data show CDR1 as SGHRS and CDR2 as YFSETQ. This CDR3 is CASSTVVGAGANVLTF. The CDR3 region has the DNA TGCGCCAGCAGCACGGTTGTTGGTGCCGGGGCCAACGTCCTGACTTTC.

This clonotype was found many times. This chain links TRBV3-1 with TRBJ1-5, with TRBD1 matching 8 bases. Germline V lookup: CDR1 LGHDT, CDR2 YNNKEL (reference sequence). The length of the CDR3 is 14 residues. Losses at the gene ends were 6 bases for V and 9 bases for J; bases not matched to a gene: 10. CDR3 residues: CASSLGQGRSPQHF. CDR3 coding DNA: TGTGCCAGCAGTTTAGGACAGGGTAGATCGCCCCAGCATTTT.

The gene calls are TRBV19 and TRBJ1-1; unclear D gene. The CDR3 runs 14 residues. Germline V gene data show CDR1 as LNHDA and CDR2 as SQIVND (reference sequence). Trimming removed 0 bases at V and 7 bases at J, with 12 bases between. CDR3 residues: CASSIEAGGSEAFF. For the CDR3, the DNA is TGTGCCAGTAGTATAGAAGCAGGTGGCAGTGAAGCTTTCTTT.

This clonotype was seen many times. J is TRBJ2-7 and V is TRBV12-3 or TRBV12-4, with TRBD1 matching 9 bases. This CDR3 is 14 amino acids long. J lost 3 bases, V lost 3 bases, and 3 bases had no gene match. The CDR3 DNA reads as TGTGCCAGCAGTTTCAAGGACAGGGGCTACGAGCAGTACTTC. This translates into CASSFKDRGYEQYF.

Only one count was recorded for this clonotype. A junction boundary mismatches the germline segment, possibly from a read error. The rearrangement uses TRBV2 and TRBJ2-2; 8 bases are a match to TRBD1. The CDR3 runs to 18 residues. The germline V gene has CDR1 SNHLY and CDR2 FYNNEI. CDR3 nucleotide sequence: TGTGCCTGCAGTTTCTATGGCGTTGCCAGGGGGCACACCGGGGAGCTGTTTTTT. It encodes CACSFYGVARGHTGELFF.

This clonotype was observed many times. The chain is built from TRBV10-3 and TRBJ2-7; TRBD1 aligns across 7 bases. There are 17 residues in the CDR3. The J segment lost 0 bases and the V segment lost 0 bases, leaving 8 bases of the junction unmatched. From germline, CDR1 is ENHRY and CDR2 SYGVKD. CDR3 region: CAISESTGSSSSYEQYF. CDR3 DNA sequence: TGTGCCATCAGTGAGTCGACAGGGTCTTCAAGCTCCTACGAGCAGTACTTC.

The table lists this clonotype with many counts. CDR3 nucleotide sequence: TGTGCCACCAGTGATCCCCGGGACTACAACACCGGGGAGCTGTTTTTT. Encoded protein: CATSDPRDYNTGELFF. The chain employs TRBV24-1 and TRBJ2-2; 7 nucleotides agree with TRBD2. The trim removed 3 bases at V and 2 bases at J, leaving 5 bases unmatched. This CDR3 has 16 residues. CDR1 is KGHDR, CDR2 SFDVKD, per germline.

The genes are TRBV14 and TRBJ2-3; no reliable D call. Germline lookup yields CDR1 SGHDN and CDR2 FVKESK. The CDR3 consists of 13 residues. Trimming stripped 5 bases from V and 3 bases from J, with 9 bases between. The CDR3 here is CASSERPTDTQYF. The CDR3 DNA reads as TGTGCCAGCAGCGAGCGCCCGACAGATACGCAGTATTTT.

In this sample, this clonotype turned up a few times. CDR3 in amino acids: CSASTYYEQYV. The DNA for the CDR3 is TGCAGTGCTAGCACATACTACGAGCAGTACGTC. The V call is TRBV20-1, the J call TRBJ2-7; D unclear. CDR1 DFQATT and CDR2 SNEGSKA come from the germline V gene (reference sequence). CDR3 size: 11 residues. Trimming removed 3 bases at V and 3 bases at J, with 6 bases between.

The rearrangement uses TRBV7-9 and TRBJ2-1; 13 bases align to TRBD2. Germline CDR1 reads SEHNR; CDR2 reads FQNEAQ (reference sequence). The ends lost 5 bases at V and 7 bases at J; junction bases unmatched: 8. The CDR3 is made up of 16 amino acids. The CDR3 here is CASSPGLAGFENEQFF. CDR3 DNA: TGTGCCAGCAGCCCGGGACTAGCGGGATTCGAGAATGAGCAGTTCTTC.

In its sample, this clonotype was seen a few times. CDR3 sequence reads: CASSLERLGRASTDTQYF. The CDR3 nucleotides read TGCGCCAGCAGCTTGGAGCGCCTGGGGCGGGCTAGCACAGATACGCAGTATTTT. The chain has TRBV5-1 and TRBJ2-3; either TRBD1 or TRBD2 may fit D (5 bases each). This CDR3 is 18 amino acids long. Trimming left V 0 bases short and J 0 bases short, with 17 bases between. Germline CDR1 is SGHRS and CDR2 is YFSETQ.

The V gene is TRBV10-3, the J gene TRBJ2-5, with a weak D call TRBD2 (5 bases). CDR3 length: 15 amino acids. Germline V gene lookup returns CDR1 ENHRY and CDR2 SYGVKD. The germline V and J ends were trimmed by 0 bases and 4 bases, with 12 bases remaining between them. The CDR3 here is CAISESLEGAETQYF. CDR3 sequence (DNA): TGTGCCATCAGTGAGTCGTTAGAGGGAGCAGAGACCCAGTACTTC.

The gene calls are TRBV9 and TRBJ2-3; D call uncertain. Germline CDR1 reads SGDLS; CDR2 reads YYNGEE. V was pared by 0 bases and J by 3 bases, with 5 bases between. The CDR3 consists of 13 residues. CDR3 nucleotide sequence: TGTGCCAGCAGCGTAGGGGCAACAGATACGCAGTATTTT. Residues: CASSVGATDTQYF. Complete variable domain (other parts from reference TRBV9 and TRBJ2-3): DSGVTQTPKHLITATGQRVTLRCSPRSGDLSVYWYQQSLDQGLQFLIQYYNGEERAKGNILERFSAQQFPDLHSELNLSSLELGDSALYFCASSVGATDTQYFGPGTRLTVL.

In this sample, this clonotype turned up a few times. J is TRBJ2-3 and V is TRBV7-2, with D perhaps TRBD1 (6 bases). V lost 5 bases, J lost 1 base, and 13 bases lay in between. Germline V CDR1 and CDR2: SGHTA, FQGNSA. The CDR3 length is 15 residues. CDR3 residues: CASSLDRLRTDTQYF. Here the CDR3 DNA reads TGTGCCAGCAGCCTCGACAGGCTCCGCACAGATACGCAGTATTTT.

The chain has TRBV20-1 and TRBJ2-7, with D perhaps TRBD1 (7 bases). The CDR3 totals 14 residues. Deletions cut 3 bases from V and 4 bases from J, with 16 bases between. Germline V gives CDR1 DFQATT, CDR2 SNEGSKA (reference sequence). This CDR3 is CSARGGQQLYEQYF. Here the CDR3 DNA reads TGCAGTGCTAGGGGGGGACAGCAGCTTTACGAGCAGTACTTC.

This clonotype occurred many times. V gene TRBV15 combines with J gene TRBJ1-5; perhaps TRBD1 as D (6 bases). CDR3 length: 16 residues. Germline CDR1 and CDR2: LNHNV and YYDKDF (reference sequence). Trimming left V 1 base short and J 2 bases short, with 12 bases between. The CDR3 loop is CATSRVQGRGNQPQHF. The CDR3 bases are TGTGCCACCAGCAGAGTACAGGGAAGGGGCAATCAGCCCCAGCATTTT.

This clonotype was seen more than once but under ten times. The CDR3 loop is CASSVGWESLGDTTSEEQYF. DNA of the CDR3: TGTGCCAGCAGCGTAGGCTGGGAGTCCTTAGGGGACACAACTAGTGAGGAGCAGTACTTC. The genes are TRBV9 and TRBJ2-7; a possible D gene is TRBD1 (6 bases). V was pared by 0 bases and J by 7 bases, with 32 bases between. CDR3 length equals 20 residues. CDR1 is SGDLS, CDR2 YYNGEE, per germline. The full variable domain, in which reference TRBV9 and TRBJ2-7 provide the parts outside the CDR3, is DSGVTQTPKHLITATGQRVTLRCSPRSGDLSVYWYQQSLDQGLQFLIQYYNGEERAKGNILERFSAQQFPDLHSELNLSSLELGDSALYFCASSVGWESLGDTTSEEQYFGPGTRLTVT.

This clonotype was observed at least ten times. The V gene is TRBV10-3, the J gene TRBJ2-1; TRBD2 matches 14 bases. Trimming at V came to 4 bases and at J to 6 bases, leaving 2 bases not matched to a gene. CDR1 ENHRY and CDR2 SYGVKD come from the germline V gene. This CDR3 has 15 residues. The CDR3 here is CAISGGLAGANEQFF. Here the CDR3 DNA reads TGTGCCATCAGTGGGGGACTAGCGGGAGCCAATGAGCAGTTCTTC.

This clonotype was seen only a few times. The chain uses TRBV2 and TRBJ2-7; 12 nucleotides agree with TRBD1. The CDR3 is 15 residues long. CDR1 and CDR2 (germline): SNHLY, FYNNEI. The trim removed 8 bases at V and 2 bases at J, leaving 7 bases unmatched. CDR3 region: CASCTGTGGPYEQYV. The CDR3 DNA follows: TGTGCCAGCTGTACCGGGACAGGGGGCCCCTACGAGCAGTACGTC.

This clonotype was counted many times. The rearrangement joins TRBV2 to TRBJ1-4; maybe TRBD1 (6 bases). With 6 bases removed from V and 13 bases from J, the gap between germline ends came to 9 bases. This CDR3 spans 10 amino acids. In germline, CDR1 is SNHLY, CDR2 FYNNEI. The CDR3 nucleotides are TGTGCCAGCAGGGAACAGGGACTGTTTTTT. Protein: CASREQGLFF.

This clonotype was observed at least ten times. The V and J genes are TRBV27 and TRBJ1-5; D may be TRBD1 (5 bases). The CDR3 contains 13 residues. With 5 bases removed from V and 5 bases from J, the gap between germline ends came to 10 bases. From germline, CDR1 is MNHEY and CDR2 SMNVEV (reference sequence). Here the CDR3 reads CASSPQGYQPQHF. In nucleotides, the CDR3 is TGTGCCAGCAGTCCTCAGGGTTATCAGCCCCAGCATTTT.

The rearrangement links TRBV7-8 to TRBJ2-7, with D possibly TRBD2 on 6 matching bases. The CDR3 loop spans 14 amino acids. Trimming stripped 1 base from V and 6 bases from J, with 13 bases between. CDR1 is SGHVS, CDR2 FQNEAQ, per germline. The CDR3 protein is CASSLGRGVGEQYF. The CDR3 DNA follows: TGTGCCAGCAGCTTAGGACGCGGGGTGGGCGAGCAGTACTTC.

The genes are TRBV6-4 and TRBJ1-1, with D uncertain. The CDR3 is made up of 13 amino acids. Germline-derived CDR1 and CDR2 are MRHNA and SNTAGT. V lost 7 bases and J 8 bases, leaving 17 bases between the germline ends. CDR3 sequence reads: CASNPSGASEAFF. CDR3 nucleotides: TGTGCCAGCAATCCCTCGGGAGCATCGGAAGCTTTCTTT.

This clonotype has a handful of counts. This chain connects TRBV15 to TRBJ2-3, with 8 bases identical to TRBD2. CDR1 and CDR2 (germline): LNHNV, YYDKDF (reference sequence). Trimming cost V 2 bases and J 9 bases; bases outside gene matches: 13. The CDR3 contains 16 residues. CDR3 nucleotides: TGTGCCACCAGCAGATCTCTCCGGGGGGGGGCCGAGACGCAGTATTTT. Translating it yields CATSRSLRGGAETQYF.

Regarding this clonotype: This clone may be a read error of a much larger clone one base away. V gene TRBV28 combines with J gene TRBJ2-2; no reliable D call. Trimming removed 6 bases at V and 6 bases at J, with 8 bases between. The CDR3 spans 12 residues. Germline CDR1 MDHEN, CDR2 SYDVKM. As DNA, the CDR3 is TGTGCCAGCAGATTACGGGCCGGGGAGCTGTTTTTT. Residues: CASRLRAGELFF.